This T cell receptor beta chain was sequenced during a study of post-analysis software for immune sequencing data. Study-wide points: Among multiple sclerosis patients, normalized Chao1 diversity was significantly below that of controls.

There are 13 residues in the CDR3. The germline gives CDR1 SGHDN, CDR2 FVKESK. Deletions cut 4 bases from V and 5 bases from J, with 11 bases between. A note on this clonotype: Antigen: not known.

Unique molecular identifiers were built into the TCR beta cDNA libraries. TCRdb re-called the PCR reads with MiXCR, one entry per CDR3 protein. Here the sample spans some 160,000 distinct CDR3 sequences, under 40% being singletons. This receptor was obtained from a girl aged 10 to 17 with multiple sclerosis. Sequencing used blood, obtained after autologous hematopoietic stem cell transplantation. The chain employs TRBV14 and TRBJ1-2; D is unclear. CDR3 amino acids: CASSRTVDYGYTF. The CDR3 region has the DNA TGTGCCAGCAGCCGGACTGTCGATTATGGCTACACCTTC. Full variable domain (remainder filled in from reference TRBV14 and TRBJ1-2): EAGVTQFPSHSVIEKGQTVTLRCDPISGHDNLYWYRRVMGKEIKFLLHFVKESKQDESGMPNNRFLAERTGGTYSTLKVQPAELEDSGVYFCASSRTVDYGYTFGSGTRLTVV.